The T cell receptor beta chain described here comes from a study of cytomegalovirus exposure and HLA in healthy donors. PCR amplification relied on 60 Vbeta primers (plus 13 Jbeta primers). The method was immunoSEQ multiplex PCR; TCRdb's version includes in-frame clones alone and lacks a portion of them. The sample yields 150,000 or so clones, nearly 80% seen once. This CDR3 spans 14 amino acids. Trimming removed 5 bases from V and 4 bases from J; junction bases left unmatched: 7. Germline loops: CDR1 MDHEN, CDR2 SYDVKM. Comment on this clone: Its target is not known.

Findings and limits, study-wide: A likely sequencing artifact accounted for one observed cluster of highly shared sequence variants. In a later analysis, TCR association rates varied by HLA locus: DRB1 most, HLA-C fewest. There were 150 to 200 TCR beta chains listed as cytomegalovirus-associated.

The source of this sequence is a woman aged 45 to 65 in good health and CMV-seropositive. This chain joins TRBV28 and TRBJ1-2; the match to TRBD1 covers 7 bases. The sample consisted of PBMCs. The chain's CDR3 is CASSTLGQVYGYTF. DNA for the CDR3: TGTGCCAGCAGTACCTTAGGACAGGTCTATGGCTACACCTTC.